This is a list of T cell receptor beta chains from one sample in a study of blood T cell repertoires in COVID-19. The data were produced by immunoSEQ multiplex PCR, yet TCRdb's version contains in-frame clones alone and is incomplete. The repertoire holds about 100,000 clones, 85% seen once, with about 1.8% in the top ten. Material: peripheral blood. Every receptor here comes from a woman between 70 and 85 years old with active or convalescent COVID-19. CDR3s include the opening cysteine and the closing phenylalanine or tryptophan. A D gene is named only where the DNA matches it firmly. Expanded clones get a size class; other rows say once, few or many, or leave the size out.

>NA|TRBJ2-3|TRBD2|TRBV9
CASSVGAGASTDTQYF
TGTGCCAGCAGCGTAGGCGCGGGAGCCAGCACAGATACGCAGTATTTT
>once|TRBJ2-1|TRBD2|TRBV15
CATSRDRPIAGNEQFF
TGTGCCACCAGCAGAGATAGACCGATAGCGGGCAATGAGCAGTTCTTC
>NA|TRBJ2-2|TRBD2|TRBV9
CASSVEGLAEATGELFF
TGTGCCAGCAGCGTAGAGGGGCTAGCGGAGGCAACCGGGGAGCTGTTTTTT
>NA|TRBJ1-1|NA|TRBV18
CASSPLGGRGTEAFF
TGTGCCAGCTCACCACTGGGAGGAAGGGGCACTGAAGCTTTCTTT
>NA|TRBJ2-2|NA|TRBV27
CASSHDTSNTGELFF
TGTGCCAGCAGCCATGACACGTCGAACACCGGGGAGCTGTTTTTT
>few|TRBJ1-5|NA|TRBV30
CAWSGRVDQPQHF
TGTGCCTGGAGTGGCAGGGTCGATCAGCCCCAGCATTTT
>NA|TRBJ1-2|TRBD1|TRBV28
CASSTWGQLNYGYTF
TGTGCCAGCAGTACATGGGGACAGCTCAACTATGGCTACACCTTC
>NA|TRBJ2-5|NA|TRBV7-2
CASSRGSGGETQYF
TGTGCCAGCAGCCGTGGGTCTGGGGGGGAGACCCAGTACTTC
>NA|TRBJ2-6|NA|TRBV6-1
CASSEVTAISGANVLTF
TGTGCCAGCAGTGAAGTGACAGCTATCTCTGGGGCCAACGTCCTGACTTTC
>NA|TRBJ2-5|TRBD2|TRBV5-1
CASSLTSGGETQYF
TGCGCCAGCAGCTTGACTAGCGGGGGTGAGACCCAGTACTTC
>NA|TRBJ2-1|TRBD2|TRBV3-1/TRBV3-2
CASSHWGLAEYNEQFF
TGTGCCAGCAGCCACTGGGGACTAGCAGAATACAATGAGCAGTTCTTC
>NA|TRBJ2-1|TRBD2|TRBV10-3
CAISGTSGASYNEQFF
TGTGCCATCAGTGGGACTAGCGGGGCTTCCTACAATGAGCAGTTCTTC
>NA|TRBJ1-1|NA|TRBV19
CASSTLQGRNTEAFF
TGTGCCAGTAGTACCTTACAGGGTAGGAACACTGAAGCTTTCTTT
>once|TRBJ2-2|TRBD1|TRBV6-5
CASSTTGGYTGELFF
TGTGCCAGCAGTACCACAGGGGGATACACCGGGGAGCTGTTTTTT
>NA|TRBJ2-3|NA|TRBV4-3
CASSQERRRSLSTDTQYF
TGCGCCAGCAGCCAAGAAAGAAGGCGGTCCCTTAGCACAGATACGCAGTATTTT
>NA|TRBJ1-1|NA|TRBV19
CASSILREGKTEAFF
TGTGCCAGTAGTATACTTAGGGAGGGGAAAACTGAAGCTTTCTTT
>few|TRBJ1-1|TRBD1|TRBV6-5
CASSYPGQGAEAFF
TGTGCCAGCAGCTATCCTGGACAGGGGGCTGAAGCTTTCTTT
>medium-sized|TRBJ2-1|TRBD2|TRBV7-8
CASSLGLAGLDNEQFF
TGTGCCAGCAGCTTAGGACTAGCGGGACTCGACAATGAGCAGTTCTTC
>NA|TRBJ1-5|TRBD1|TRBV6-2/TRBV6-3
CASSRRTGDQPQHF
TGTGCCAGCAGTCGAAGGACAGGGGATCAGCCCCAGCATTTT
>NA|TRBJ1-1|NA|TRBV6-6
CASKGTGNTEAFF
TGTGCCAGCAAAGGAACAGGGAACACTGAAGCTTTCTTT
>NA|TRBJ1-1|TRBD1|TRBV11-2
CASTWTGKNTEAFF
TGTGCCAGCACCTGGACAGGGAAAAACACTGAAGCTTTCTTT
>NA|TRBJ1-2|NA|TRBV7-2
CASSSYRDYGYTF
TGTGCCAGCAGCTCCTACAGGGATTATGGCTACACCTTC
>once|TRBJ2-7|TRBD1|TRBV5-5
CASSLTGELYEQYF
TGTGCCAGCAGCTTAACAGGGGAACTCTACGAGCAGTACTTC
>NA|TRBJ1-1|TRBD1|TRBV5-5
CASSPGQGFDPFF
TGTGCCAGCAGCCCGGGACAGGGGTTTGACCCTTTCTTT